This record covers a single T cell receptor beta chain. The data belong to a study of blood T cell repertoires in COVID-19. Study-wide context: COVID-19 samples from acute and convalescent phases originated in the United States, Italy and Spain. T cells, B-cell-depleted T cells, or PBMCs supplied cDNA or gDNA.

The CDR3 is 13 residues long. V shed 4 bases and J shed 6 bases, with 13 bases lying between them. CDR1 and CDR2 (germline): SGHNT, YYREEE (reference sequence). The authors' processing: Amplifying reference gene primers gave estimates of nucleated cell counts. The table came from immunoSEQ multiplex PCR; TCRdb's copy has only in-frame clones and leaves some out. V and J calls and clone size come straight from that table; D and trimming were deduced from the DNA. The sample consists of 200,000 or so clones, around nine tenths of them appearing once. The sequenced sample was peripheral blood. This sequence was found in a woman aged 40 to 55 who had recovered from COVID-19. The gene calls are TRBV5-4 and TRBJ1-1, with a possible D match to TRBD1 (5 bases). This CDR3 reads CASSPGGWSEAFF. CDR3 coding DNA: TGTGCCAGCAGCCCGGGGGGGTGGTCTGAAGCTTTCTTT.